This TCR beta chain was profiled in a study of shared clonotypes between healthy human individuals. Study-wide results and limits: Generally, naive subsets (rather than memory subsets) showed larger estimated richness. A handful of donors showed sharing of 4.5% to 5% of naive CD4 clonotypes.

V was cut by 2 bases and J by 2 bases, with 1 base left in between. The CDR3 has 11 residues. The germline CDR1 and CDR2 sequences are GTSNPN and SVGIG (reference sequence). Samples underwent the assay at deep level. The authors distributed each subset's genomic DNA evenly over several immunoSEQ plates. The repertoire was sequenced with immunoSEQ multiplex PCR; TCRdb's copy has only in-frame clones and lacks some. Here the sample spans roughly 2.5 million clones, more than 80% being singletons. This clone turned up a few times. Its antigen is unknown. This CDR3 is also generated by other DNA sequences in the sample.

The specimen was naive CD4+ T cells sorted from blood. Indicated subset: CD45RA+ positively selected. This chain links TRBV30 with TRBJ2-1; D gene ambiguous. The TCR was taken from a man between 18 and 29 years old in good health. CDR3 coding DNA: TGTGCCTGGAGTCCCTACAATGAGCAGTTCTTC. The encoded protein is CAWSPYNEQFF.